The present T cell receptor beta chain was sequenced within a study of shared clonotypes between healthy human individuals (dated by TCRdb to between 2020 and 2021). For context, the study as a whole: The cohort comprised a couple of women and a few men aged 18 to 49 years. To increase sequencing depth and limit assay-specific biases, different laboratories used diverse techniques to prepare libraries and sequence TCR repertoires. Between about 0.85 and 8.9 billion PBMCs per donor were obtained by leukapheresis. The study deeply sequenced blood TCR repertoires of five healthy adults to estimate repertoire size and the extent of clonotype sharing between individuals. For each donor, CD4 naive and CD4 memory were each given three plates, CD8 naive was given two plates, and CD8 memory was given one plate.

Using the deep immunoSEQ assay, TCR CDR3 regions were amplified from genomic DNA by multiplex PCR. Extracted genomic DNA from each cell subset was distributed evenly across all wells of several immunoSEQ 96-well plates, and each plate was treated as a replicate. Each replicate PCR for sorted subsets received about 0.2 ug genomic DNA, equal to 28,000 or so T cell genomes. Purified libraries were measured with a Qubit 3.0 fluorometer, size-checked on a Bioanalyzer 2100, and measured again with the KAPA Library Quantification kit. Every immunoSEQ 96-well plate was sequenced on a separate single-read 150-cycle Illumina NextSeq 550 flow cell. Per the authors' processing: The immunoSEQ output contained only junctional sequences without quality scores, so filtering could not match that applied to full-length reads. To assign V/J genes and CDR3, sequences were annotated against IMGT germline references using PyIR, a Python wrapper for IgBLAST v1.9. Reads were removed for weak V/J assignments (E-value above 1e-6), missing CDR3, stop codons, out-of-frame junctions, or ambiguous translated residues. V3J clonotypes were defined as sequences sharing an identical inferred V gene, J gene, and CDR3 amino acid sequence. Percentage overlap between repertoires was calculated by dividing the number of shared unique clonotypes by the size of the smaller repertoire. Three approaches were used to assess repertoire richness: RTK rarefaction, the Chao1 estimator, and Recon v2.1 estimates of unobserved clonotypes. For all TCRbeta clonotypes obtained by the gDNA method from a handful of donors, generation probabilities were computed with OLGA. In its TCRdb copy, this immuneACCESS table keeps in-frame sequences only and misses some clones. Where compared with another copy, unresolved V genes explain less than half of these, and the others have no known cause. V and J calls and clone size are copied from that table; D and trimming were computed from the DNA. The sample table lists roughly 2,300,000 clones, 92% of them with a count of one. The top ten clonotypes cover 0.37% of the sample.

Regarding this clone: Its antigen is currently not known. Per-nucleotide qualities are absent, and no much larger clonotype sits a single base away.

Study-level results and caveats: Sampling was limited to blood, and TCR repertoires in tissue likely differ from TCR repertoires in blood. Even with the large sequencing depth, rarefaction of the sorted-subset datasets indicated that sequencing was incomplete. Because the study included a small number of donors, the genetic and exposure-history diversity represented was limited. Larger estimated clonotype richness was generally found for naive subsets than for memory subsets. Compared with non-shared clonotypes, clonotypes shared by all four sorted-subset donors had higher generation probabilities. Across a few donors, 5% to 6% of naive CD4, around 3.3% of naive CD8, about 2.3% of memory CD4, and roughly 0.4% of memory CD8 clonotypes were shared. Pairwise subsampling led to the expectation that sequencing depth would affect the degree of clonotype sharing among donors.

Measured from the cysteine to the phenylalanine, the CDR3 is 13 residues long. Only the CDR3 DNA stays, 39 bases, in frame from base 1. CDR1 and CDR2, per the germline V gene, are SQVTM and ANQGSEA. The trim is 2 bases for V and 1 base for J, with a gap of 8 bases between the germline ends. Healthy HIV-negative adults with no recently reported acute infections or vaccinations were included as donors. Every donor was a Caucasian adult living in Nashville, Tennessee, USA. CD4+ T cells were enriched by magnetic negative selection; naive cells were then positively selected on CD45RA, and the negative fraction formed the memory subset. Blood was collected by leukapheresis, and PBMCs were isolated by Ficoll-Histopaque density gradient centrifugation and then cryopreserved in liquid nitrogen vapor phase. Purity and quantity of every magnetically sorted T cell population were checked by analytical flow cytometry. Genomic DNA was isolated from each sorted fraction and quantified by UV absorbance on a Nanodrop 2000c.

The TCR comes from a man between 18 and 35 years old in good health. Some clones in this sample may be carry-over from other donors' samples. This chain joins TRBV29-1 to TRBJ1-2, with TRBD1 tentatively as D gene (6 bases match). Specimen: naive CD4+ T cells from PBMCs. The sample's cell subset or site label, in plain terms: CD45RA+ positively selected. Here the CDR3 is given as CSVERGRNYGYTF. The base sequence is TGCAGCGTTGAACGGGGGCGTAACTATGGCTACACCTTC.